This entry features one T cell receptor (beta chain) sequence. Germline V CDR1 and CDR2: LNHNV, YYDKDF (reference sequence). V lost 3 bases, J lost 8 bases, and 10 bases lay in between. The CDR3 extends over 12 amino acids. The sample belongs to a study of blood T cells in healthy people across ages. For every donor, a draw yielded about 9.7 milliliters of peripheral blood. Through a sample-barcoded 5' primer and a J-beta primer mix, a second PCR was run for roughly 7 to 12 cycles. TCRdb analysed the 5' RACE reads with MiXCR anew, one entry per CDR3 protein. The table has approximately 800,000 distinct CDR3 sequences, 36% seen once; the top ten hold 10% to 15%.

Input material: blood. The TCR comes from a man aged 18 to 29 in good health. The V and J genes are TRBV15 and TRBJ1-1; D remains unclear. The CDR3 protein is CATSSGETEAFF. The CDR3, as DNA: TGTGCCACCAGCAGCGGGGAAACCGAAGCTTTCTTT.